Shown below are 30 T cell receptor beta chains from a single sample sequenced in a study of monozygotic twins with inflammatory bowel disease. Reprocessing the 5' RACE reads, TCRdb reports a single entry for every CDR3 protein and omits DNA. The specimen's table records 440,000 or so distinct CDR3 sequences. The sequenced sample consisted of blood. The receptors were sampled from a human donor with ulcerative colitis or Crohn's disease, or a healthy co-twin of an affected twin (not recorded which).

This chain links TRBV12-3 or TRBV12-4 with TRBJ2-2; TCRdb's D gene call, TRBD2, goes unchecked for lack of DNA. The CDR3 runs 16 residues. CDR3: CASSLGSGGAGGELFF.

This sequence joins TRBV10-3 and TRBJ2-2; TCRdb's D gene call, TRBD2, goes unchecked for lack of DNA. The length of the CDR3 is 15 residues. The germline V gene has CDR1 ENHRY and CDR2 SYGVKD. The CDR3 sequence: CAIRTSGLNTGELFF.

The chain joins TRBV4-1 to TRBJ2-7; the D call from TCRdb, TRBD1, cannot be confirmed without DNA. Germline V CDR1 and CDR2: MGHRA, YSYEKL. The CDR3 sequence is 16 residues long. CDR3 sequence: CASSQDRGLRTGEQYF.

V is TRBV5-1 and J is TRBJ1-1. The CDR3 is made up of 15 amino acids. CDR1 and CDR2 (germline): SGHRS, YFSETQ. The CDR3 loop reads CASRPTENMNTEAFF.

V gene TRBV11-2 combines with J gene TRBJ1-1; TCRdb picks TRBD1, but there is no DNA to check that call. Germline CDR1 and CDR2: SGHAT and FQNNGV. The CDR3 is made up of 13 amino acids. The CDR3 protein is CASTSLVNTEAFF.

The chain carries TRBV14 and TRBJ2-7; the TCRdb D gene call, TRBD1, has no DNA to confirm it. Germline assignment: CDR1 SGHDN and CDR2 FVKESK. CDR3 length equals 14 residues. CDR3 protein: CASSQVKGVSEQYF.

V and J are TRBV20-1 and TRBJ2-1; with no DNA, the TCRdb D assignment of TRBD2 cannot be verified. Per germline, CDR1 DFQATT and CDR2 SNEGSKA (reference sequence). The CDR3 loop spans 15 amino acids. CDR3 loop: CSASGWTSGHNEQFF.

This rearrangement joins TRBV5-1 to TRBJ2-2; there is no DNA to check the TCRdb D call of TRBD1. Germline V CDR1 and CDR2: SGHRS, YFSETQ. This CDR3 has 14 residues. The chain's CDR3 is CASSEGANTGELFF.

V usage is TRBV9 and J usage is TRBJ1-4; the TCRdb call, TRBD1, lacks DNA for checking. Per germline, CDR1 SGDLS and CDR2 YYNGEE. The CDR3 consists of 15 residues. The CDR3 reads CASSSRGAANEKLFF.

The chain employs TRBV20-1 and TRBJ1-5. The germline gives CDR1 DFQATT, CDR2 SNEGSKA (reference sequence). This CDR3 region has 15 residues. CDR3 sequence: CSASSRKGINQPQHF.

The chain recombines TRBV7-9 with TRBJ1-2; the D call from TCRdb, TRBD1, cannot be confirmed without DNA. Germline CDR1 is SEHNR and CDR2 is FQNEAQ (reference sequence). The CDR3 consists of 14 residues. The CDR3 loop reads CASSLGQALGGYTF.

The chain's CDR3 is CASSLGLAGRPKSSYNEQFF. This chain links TRBV27 with TRBJ2-1; no DNA is available, so the TRBD1 call from TCRdb remains unchecked. Germline CDR1 reads MNHEY; CDR2 reads SMNVEV (reference sequence). The CDR3 consists of 20 residues.

The CDR3 sequence is CSASPGQGAGNSPLHF. The rearrangement uses TRBV20-1 and TRBJ1-6; TCRdb outputs TRBD1, but without DNA this stays unchecked. Germline CDR1 and CDR2: DFQATT and SNEGSKA (reference sequence). The CDR3 covers 16 residues.

The CDR3 here is CASRPKQAISYEQYF. The chain carries TRBV5-1 and TRBJ2-7. The length of the CDR3 is 15 residues. The germline V gene has CDR1 SGHRS and CDR2 YFSETQ. Combining the CDR3 with reference TRBV5-1 and TRBJ2-7 gives the whole variable domain KAGVTQTPRYLIKTRGQQVTLSCSPISGHRSVSWYQQTPGQGLQFLFEYFSETQRNKGNFPGRFSGRQFSNSRSEMNVSTLELGDSALYLCASRPKQAISYEQYFGPGTRLTVT.

The gene calls are TRBV4-3 and TRBJ1-2; absent DNA, TCRdb's TRBD1 call cannot be checked. The CDR3 consists of 15 residues. CDR1 is LGHNA, CDR2 YSLEER, per germline. The CDR3: CASSPQGANLYGYTF.

This rearrangement joins TRBV5-5 to TRBJ2-7; the D call from TCRdb, TRBD1, cannot be confirmed without DNA. Germline CDR1 reads SGHKS; CDR2 reads YYEKEE (reference sequence). The CDR3 is 13 amino acids. The CDR3 loop is CASSGRDGLEQYF.

V is TRBV5-7 and J is TRBJ1-3. TRBV5-7 carries the ORF label, with uncertain function. The CDR3 covers 16 residues. CDR3 loop: CASIDSITLSGNTIYF.

The V call is TRBV20-1, the J call TRBJ1-5; with no DNA, the TCRdb D assignment of TRBD1 cannot be verified. Germline values: CDR1 DFQATT, CDR2 SNEGSKA (reference sequence). The CDR3 extends over 15 amino acids. The CDR3 loop is CSANSGTSSNQPQHF.

This chain's CDR3 is CASSLTDTGTGVYNEQFF. The rearrangement uses TRBV7-9 and TRBJ2-1; TCRdb selects TRBD1, and the lack of DNA leaves this call unchecked. CDR3 size: 18 residues. Germline V gene lookup returns CDR1 SEHNR and CDR2 FQNEAQ (reference sequence).

The chain employs TRBV5-1 and TRBJ1-1; TCRdb's D gene call, TRBD1, goes unchecked for lack of DNA. The CDR3 has 14 residues. Germline V gives CDR1 SGHRS, CDR2 YFSETQ. The CDR3 loop is CASSQDGTDLKLFF.

This rearrangement joins TRBV3-1 to TRBJ2-1; the D gene TCRdb calls, TRBD2, cannot be checked with no DNA. The germline V gene has CDR1 LGHDT and CDR2 YNNKEL (reference sequence). This CDR3 is 17 amino acids long. The CDR3 is CASSQNQLAGLYNEQFF.

The gene calls are TRBV7-2 and TRBJ2-1; TCRdb picks TRBD1, but there is no DNA to check that call. Germline CDR1 SGHTA, CDR2 FQGNSA. This CDR3 has 14 amino acids. The CDR3 loop reads CASSLAVTDNEQFF. The complete variable domain, with remaining parts taken from reference TRBV7-2 and TRBJ2-1, reads GAGVSQSPSNKVTEKGKDVELRCDPISGHTALYWYRQSLGQGLEFLIYFQGNSAPDKSGLPSDRFSAERTGGSVSTLTIQRTQQEDSAVYLCASSLAVTDNEQFFGPGTRLTVL.

The CDR3 is CASSISGTGTRTQYF. This chain connects TRBV25-1 to TRBJ2-5; TCRdb names TRBD1, which stays unverified in the absence of DNA. From germline, CDR1 is MGHDK and CDR2 SYGVNS. The CDR3 spans 15 residues.

The V and J genes are TRBV20-1 and TRBJ2-7. The CDR3 runs 14 residues. The V gene's germline CDR1 is DFQATT and CDR2 SNEGSKA (reference sequence). The CDR3 loop reads CSAPREGFTYEQYF.

The J gene is TRBJ1-1, the V gene TRBV11-2; absent DNA, TCRdb's TRBD1 call cannot be checked. This CDR3 comprises 13 residues. CDR1 SGHAT and CDR2 FQNNGV come from the germline V gene. CDR3 protein: CASSPNRVTEAFF.

This rearrangement joins TRBV5-4 to TRBJ2-3; no DNA is available, so the TRBD2 call from TCRdb remains unchecked. Germline V lookup: CDR1 SGHNT, CDR2 YYREEE (reference sequence). The CDR3 extends over 16 amino acids. This chain's CDR3 is CASSLGLAGVRDTQYF. Full variable domain (outside the CDR3, taken from reference TRBV5-4 and TRBJ2-3): ETGVTQSPTHLIKTRGQQVTLRCSSQSGHNTVSWYQQALGQGPQFIFQYYREEENGRGNFPPRFSGLQFPNYSSELNVNALELDDSALYLCASSLGLAGVRDTQYFGPGTRLTVL.

V usage is TRBV4-3 and J usage is TRBJ1-5. CDR1 is LGHNA, CDR2 YSLEER, per germline. The CDR3 consists of 15 residues. The CDR3 loop is CASSQGDGSNQPQHF.

The chain has TRBV6-2 or TRBV6-3 and TRBJ2-6; absent DNA, TCRdb's TRBD1 call cannot be checked. The CDR3 has 18 amino acids. CDR1 is MNHEY and CDR2 is SVGEGT in the germline V gene. CDR3 protein: CASSSPGRFRGGANVLTF.

This chain uses TRBV5-1 with TRBJ2-1. Germline loops: CDR1 SGHRS, CDR2 YFSETQ. CDR3 length equals 15 residues. CDR3 region: CASSFSQGSYNEQFF.

The chain couples TRBV27 to TRBJ2-1; TCRdb selects TRBD2, and the lack of DNA leaves this call unchecked. There are 17 residues in the CDR3. Germline V gene data show CDR1 as MNHEY and CDR2 as SMNVEV (reference sequence). The CDR3 loop reads CASSLSSSGRAYNEQFF.